This entry describes one T cell receptor beta chain. The specificity of this receptor is unknown. No base qualities exist here, and no much larger clone lies one base off it. The data stem from a study of beta chain features in type 1 diabetes listed by TCRdb under 2018. Turning to the overall study: Mean age, gender distribution, total cell number and subset yield were not different between patients and healthy donors. Regulatory and stem cell-like memory subsets were isolated from only 8 patients and about eight healthy donors, whereas naive and central memory subsets came from all 30 or so donors. A total of about 100,000,000 sorted cells were examined across all samples, and RNA yield correlated strongly with the number of cells per subset. The study compared TCRB repertoires of sorted circulating CD4+ T cell subsets between recently diagnosed type 1 diabetes patients and matched healthy donors. The full study reports these points: Only small numbers of individuals were included in the HLA sub-analyses, which left unresolved whether HLA type had any influence on TCRB rearrangement. Naive, central memory and regulatory TCRB repertoires appeared to be more alike among patients than among healthy donors. At VDJ recombination sites, patients with type 1 diabetes made fewer insertions and deleted more nucleotides, a pattern implying thymic rearrangement abnormalities. Because cDNA rather than genomic DNA was sequenced, highly expressing activated cells could have been over-represented, although no difference in activation and CD3 levels was found between groups. Shorter templates might be favored by PCR, yet because patient and control samples were amplified and corrected together, any such skew would affect both groups equally. Type 1 diabetes patients showed a moderate but significant shortening of TCRB CDR3 length in all four CD4+ subsets.

A single peripheral blood draw of about 120 mL on average was collected from each donor into heparinised tubes. Naive, central memory, regulatory and stem cell-like memory CD4+ T cells were sorted on a BD FACSAria II using a panel including CD45RO, CCR7, CD25, CD127, CD95 and CD27. Purity was above 98% for every sorted population. Right away, PBMCs were isolated by Lymphoprep density gradient centrifugation and were stained directly, with no culture step. So that batch effects would be minimized, each experiment stained and sorted samples in pairs, pairing one healthy donor with one patient. The germline V gene (reference sequence) provides CDR1 SEHNR and CDR2 FQNEAQ. The CDR3 goes from the cysteine to the phenylalanine over 13 residues. Just CDR3 DNA is preserved here, 39 bases in frame from base 1. V is reduced by 5 bases and J by 6 bases, leaving a spacing of 12 bases between them. The entire amount of isolated RNA was reverse transcribed using the High Capacity cDNA Reverse Transcription Kit, so the sequenced TCRB transcripts were expressed ones. Deep immunoSEQ sequencing was applied to naive, central memory and regulatory T cell samples, giving an average of around 4 million total reads per sample. After sorted cells were lysed in RLT buffer, RNA was extracted with DNase-treated RNeasy Micro or Mini kits, with the choice depending on cell number. Each cell subset was processed on its own to prevent cross-contamination, while patient and healthy donor samples were processed together. The immunoSEQ multiplex PCR was used to amplify TCRB sequences from cDNA, generating 87-bp fragments that spanned the CDR3 region. The amplicons were sequenced using the Illumina HiSeq platform. Processing in the source paper ran as follows. PCR bias was computationally corrected using synthetic template baselines, reads within Hamming distance 2 were collapsed, and singletons that could not be merged were discarded. Reads were aligned against IMGT so that V, D and J genes, CDR3 length and insertions or deletions at six rearrangement sites could be assigned. Clonotype counts were normalized to sorted cell number within each subset before computing true diversity and Gini coefficients with the tcR R package. The overlap coefficient, calculated on TCRB nucleotide sequences, was used to quantify repertoire sharing. Out-of-frame TCRB sequences from naive cells were analyzed as a proxy for the pre-selection repertoire. The table was pulled from immuneACCESS by TCRdb, which kept in-frame rearrangements only. Such tables lose some clones; where checked, under half of the loss comes from unresolved V genes, and the rest has no known cause. For V, J and clone size, that table is used; D and trimming come from the DNA. The sample data list some 660,000 clones, and about 14% of these were observed just once. In total, the top ten clones hold 0.035% to 0.04% of the sample.

The chain couples TRBV7-9 to TRBJ2-3, with TRBD2 perhaps the D gene, on 6 matching bases. Sequenced sample: naive CD4+ T cells from blood. The intended sense of this specimen's cell subset or site label: true naive CD4+ T cells. This clonotype was sampled from a man aged 18-30 years with type 1 diabetes. The DNA sequence follows: TGTGCCAGCAGCCCCCGGGAGTCCGATACGCAGTATTTT. This yields the protein CASSPRESDTQYF.